This TCR beta chain was documented in a study of T cells in Graves' hyperthyroidism and ophthalmopathy. No ophthalmopathy progression within 18 months constituted stable Graves' hyperthyroidism. PBMCs were obtained from about 10 ml fresh peripheral blood. The CDR3 runs to 16 residues. Germline lookup yields CDR1 SGHNT and CDR2 YYREEE (reference sequence). Trimming removed 2 bases at V and 2 bases at J, with 15 bases between. Amplification of TCR beta CDR3 regions used RNA as the template. The primer set for the first-round RT-PCR of the TCR CDR3 was HTBI. TCRdb passed the multiplex PCR reads through MiXCR, listing each CDR3 protein once. The table shows over 450,000 distinct CDR3 sequences, with approximately 15% occurring only once.

What was sequenced was blood. This TCR came from a woman between 18 and 30 years old with Graves' hyperthyroidism. This chain connects TRBV5-4 to TRBJ2-3; D is undetermined. The CDR3 sequence is CASSFRAEPDTDTQYF. The CDR3 nucleotides are TGTGCCAGCAGCTTTCGGGCCGAACCCGACACAGATACGCAGTATTTT.